These 30 T cell receptor beta chains were all obtained from the same sample, sequenced in a study of T cell clusters in autoimmune cytopenias. TRB was amplified from about 250 ng of peripheral blood genomic DNA per sample. Multiplex touch-down PCR amplified TRB using TRB-A and TRB-B pools in one tube. TCRdb reanalyzed the multiplex PCR reads, giving one entry per CDR3 protein sequence and no DNA. The sample includes approximately 11,000 distinct CDR3 sequences. The sample was also reused in another study, on T cell repertoires in aging, cancer and after chemotherapy.

Sequencing was carried out using peripheral blood. The receptors here all came from a human donor in good health.

The chain joins TRBV5-4 to TRBJ2-5; TCRdb's assignment of TRBD2 cannot be checked, as there is no DNA. CDR1 is SGHNT and CDR2 is YYREEE in the germline V gene (reference sequence). This CDR3 contains 15 residues. The CDR3 sequence is CASTLGGGPEETQYF.

This rearrangement joins TRBV6-1 to TRBJ2-2; the D gene TCRdb calls, TRBD2, cannot be checked with no DNA. The germline gives CDR1 MNHNS, CDR2 SASEGT. CDR3 length equals 18 residues. The CDR3: CASSEAGREIWDTGELFF.

The chain uses TRBV19 and TRBJ1-1; the D call from TCRdb, TRBD1, cannot be confirmed without DNA. This CDR3 spans 14 amino acids. Germline V CDR1 and CDR2: LNHDA, SQIVND (reference sequence). CDR3 sequence: CASSIEGGNTEAFF. Drawing the rest from reference TRBV19 and TRBJ1-1, the complete variable domain is DGGITQSPKYLFRKEGQNVTLSCEQNLNHDAMYWYRQDPGQGLRLIYYSQIVNDFQKGDIAEGYSVSREKKESFPLTVTSAQKNPTAFYLCASSIEGGNTEAFFGQGTRLTVV.

The V and J genes are TRBV5-4 and TRBJ2-7. Germline-derived CDR1 and CDR2 are SGHNT and YYREEE (reference sequence). The CDR3 is 12 amino acids. The CDR3 loop reads CASSHANREQYF.

Frequency places this clonotype as medium-sized (0.01 to 0.1%). The gene calls are TRBV29-1 and TRBJ2-1; TCRdb designates TRBD1, a call that cannot be tested without DNA. Germline V gives CDR1 SQVTM, CDR2 ANQGSEA. The length of the CDR3 is 15 residues. The CDR3 is CSVEEGQGTNNEQFF.

The chain combines TRBV12-3 or TRBV12-4 with TRBJ2-7; TCRdb gives TRBD1 as the D gene, but with no DNA this cannot be confirmed. CDR3 length equals 13 residues. CDR3 protein: CASSFRVSDEQYF.

The V gene is TRBV5-1, the J gene TRBJ2-7; TCRdb indicates TRBD1, and absent DNA this call remains unverified. Germline CDR1 is SGHRS and CDR2 is YFSETQ. CDR3 size: 14 residues. Here the CDR3 reads CASSYPGQDSEQYF.

The chain joins TRBV19 to TRBJ1-5; the TCRdb D gene call, TRBD1, has no DNA to confirm it. The CDR3 is 17 residues long. Germline CDR1 reads LNHDA; CDR2 reads SQIVND (reference sequence). CDR3 amino acids: CASSMIRQGGGNQPQHF.

J is TRBJ1-3 and V is TRBV30; TCRdb selects TRBD1, and the lack of DNA leaves this call unchecked. Germline CDR1 is GTSNPN and CDR2 is SVGIG (reference sequence). This CDR3 contains 15 residues. The CDR3 reads CAWNKGAAPGNTIYF. The complete variable domain, with remaining parts taken from reference TRBV30 and TRBJ1-3, reads SQTIHQWPATLVQPVGSPLSLECTVEGTSNPNLYWYRQAAGRGLQLLFYSVGIGQISSEVPQNLSASRPQDRQFILSSKKLLLSDSGFYLCAWNKGAAPGNTIYFGEGSWLTVV.

This chain connects TRBV5-1 to TRBJ1-1. Per germline, CDR1 SGHRS and CDR2 YFSETQ. The CDR3 totals 13 residues. CDR3 amino acids: CASSFSQGGNAFF. The full variable domain, in which reference TRBV5-1 and TRBJ1-1 provide the parts outside the CDR3, is KAGVTQTPRYLIKTRGQQVTLSCSPISGHRSVSWYQQTPGQGLQFLFEYFSETQRNKGNFPGRFSGRQFSNSRSEMNVSTLELGDSALYLCASSFSQGGNAFFGQGTRLTVV.

The V and J genes are TRBV12-3 or TRBV12-4 and TRBJ1-1; as DNA is missing, the TRBD1 call by TCRdb cannot be tested. CDR3 length equals 14 residues. The CDR3 protein is CASSLGGGGTEAFF.

This clonotype shows up as medium-sized (0.01 to 0.1%) by frequency. V gene TRBV13 combines with J gene TRBJ2-7. Germline V gene sequence: CDR1 PRHDT, CDR2 FYEKMQ (reference sequence). This CDR3 has 14 amino acids. CDR3 in amino acids: CASSQGGWGYEQYF.

The chain carries TRBV5-6 and TRBJ1-2. CDR1 is SGHDT and CDR2 is YYEEEE in the germline V gene. The CDR3 is 12 residues long. CDR3 protein: CASSLGVYGYTF.

V is TRBV19 and J is TRBJ1-5; there is no DNA to check the TCRdb D call of TRBD1. There are 16 residues in the CDR3. In germline, CDR1 is LNHDA, CDR2 SQIVND (reference sequence). The CDR3 loop is CASSIRHRELDQPQHF.

This rearrangement joins TRBV6-4 to TRBJ2-2; without DNA, the TCRdb call of TRBD2 cannot be checked. Per the germline V gene, CDR1 is MRHNA and CDR2 is SNTAGT. The CDR3 is made up of 17 amino acids. The chain's CDR3 is CASSAGTSGANTGELFF.

The gene calls are TRBV12-3 or TRBV12-4 and TRBJ2-7; TCRdb picks TRBD1, but there is no DNA to check that call. The CDR3 is 14 residues long. The CDR3 region is CASSRQGFSYEQYF.

V is TRBV6-5 and J is TRBJ1-5; TCRdb gives TRBD1 as the D gene, but with no DNA this cannot be confirmed. There are 22 residues in the CDR3. Germline values: CDR1 MNHEY, CDR2 SVGAGI. CDR3 residues: CASSYSMDGWGAGVSAGQPQHF.

V gene TRBV5-6 combines with J gene TRBJ1-3. CDR1 is SGHDT and CDR2 is YYEEEE in the germline V gene. The CDR3 sequence is 11 residues long. The CDR3 sequence is CASSFGNTIYF.

The V gene is TRBV19, the J gene TRBJ1-1; checking the TCRdb D call of TRBD1 is not possible without DNA. This CDR3 has 15 amino acids. Per the germline V gene, CDR1 is LNHDA and CDR2 is SQIVND (reference sequence). CDR3 sequence reads: CASKGTGGIVAEAFF.

This chain links TRBV30 with TRBJ2-1; with no DNA, the TCRdb D assignment of TRBD1 cannot be verified. Germline CDR1 is GTSNPN and CDR2 is SVGIG (reference sequence). The CDR3 is 12 amino acids. The CDR3 region is CAWSANGGEQFF.

The chain carries TRBV19 and TRBJ2-4. CDR3 length: 13 residues. The V gene's germline CDR1 is LNHDA and CDR2 SQIVND (reference sequence). The CDR3 sequence is CASRDQLENIQYF.

The rearrangement joins TRBV7-6 to TRBJ2-3; TCRdb calls TRBD1, which cannot be checked without DNA. The CDR3 runs 16 residues. Looked up from germline, CDR1 is SGHVS and CDR2 is FNYEAQ. The CDR3 sequence is CASSPNRDRALDTKYF.

The chain couples TRBV15 to TRBJ1-2; TCRdb calls TRBD1, which cannot be checked without DNA. The CDR3 has 13 amino acids. Germline loops: CDR1 LNHNV, CDR2 YYDKDF (reference sequence). The CDR3 spells CATSPRREGGYTF.

V usage is TRBV11-1 and J usage is TRBJ2-2; TCRdb selects TRBD2, and the lack of DNA leaves this call unchecked. The CDR3 spans 16 residues. Per germline, CDR1 SGHAT and CDR2 FQDESV (reference sequence). The CDR3 sequence is CASSLSRGPTTGELFF. Drawing the rest from reference TRBV11-1 and TRBJ2-2, the complete variable domain is EAEVAQSPRYKITEKSQAVAFWCDPISGHATLYWYRQILGQGPELLVQFQDESVVDDSQLPKDRFSAERLKGVDSTLKIQPAELGDSAMYLCASSLSRGPTTGELFFGEGSRLTVL.

The CDR3 loop is CASSDRWASGTDTQYF. The chain recombines TRBV6-5 with TRBJ2-3; TCRdb indicates TRBD2, and absent DNA this call remains unverified. This CDR3 region has 16 residues. The germline gives CDR1 MNHEY, CDR2 SVGAGI.

V usage is TRBV6-2 or TRBV6-3 and J usage is TRBJ1-1. This CDR3 is built from 13 residues. Germline values: CDR1 MNHEY, CDR2 SVGEGT. CDR3 amino acids: CASILGMSTEAFF.

The J gene is TRBJ2-7, the V gene TRBV6-4; TCRdb calls TRBD2, which cannot be checked without DNA. CDR1 MRHNA and CDR2 SNTAGT come from the germline V gene. The CDR3 extends over 14 amino acids. The CDR3: CASRGPLGSYEQYF.

The rearrangement joins TRBV30 to TRBJ2-7; lacking DNA, the TRBD1 call made by TCRdb goes unchecked. Per the germline V gene, CDR1 is GTSNPN and CDR2 is SVGIG (reference sequence). The CDR3 has 13 amino acids. The CDR3 is CAWAQGAIDEQYF.

In terms of frequency, this clonotype is medium-sized. The chain carries TRBV11-3 and TRBJ2-7; TCRdb selects TRBD1, and the lack of DNA leaves this call unchecked. CDR1 and CDR2 from the germline V gene are SGHNT and YENEEA. The CDR3 sequence is 15 residues long. The CDR3 sequence is CASSLGGRGAYEQYF.

The CDR3 spells CASSTDRWGNEQFF. The J gene is TRBJ2-1, the V gene TRBV19; TCRdb's assignment of TRBD1 cannot be checked, as there is no DNA. Germline-derived CDR1 and CDR2 are LNHDA and SQIVND (reference sequence). The CDR3 is 14 residues long.